The 12 T cell receptor beta chains presented below share a single source sample, sequenced in a study of T cell responses to AZD1222 COVID-19 vaccine. Clones were sequenced by immunoSEQ multiplex PCR, and TCRdb holds only the in-frame ones, with some missing. Counted here are 100,000 to 140,000 clones, roughly 85% occurring once; the ten biggest clones make up approximately 4.8%. Specimen: peripheral blood, collected 28 days after the second AZD1222 dose. The receptors come from an adult who received the AZD1222 COVID-19 vaccine.

This chain joins TRBV11-2 and TRBJ2-2; no firm D call. The germline gives CDR1 SGHAT, CDR2 FQNNGV. V lost 4 bases and J lost 0, with 9 bases in between. The CDR3 sequence is 15 residues long. The CDR3: CASSSGGPNTGELFF. The CDR3 DNA is TGTGCCAGCAGCTCCGGTGGACCGAACACCGGGGAGCTGTTTTTT.

The CDR3 loop is CASSLDGAIYF. In nucleotides, the CDR3 is TGTGCCAGCAGCTTAGATGGCGCCATATATTTT. This chain links TRBV7-9 with TRBJ1-3; D uncertain. Germline V CDR1 and CDR2: SEHNR, FQNEAQ (reference sequence). Trimming took off 1 base at V and 11 bases at J, with 6 bases between the two ends. The CDR3 spans 11 residues.

The rearrangement links TRBV10-3 to TRBJ2-3; 14 bases are a match to TRBD2. Germline CDR1 reads ENHRY; CDR2 reads SYGVKD. This CDR3 has 15 residues. Losses at the gene ends were 4 bases for V and 7 bases for J; bases not matched to a gene: 4. In nucleotides, the CDR3 is TGTGCCATCAGTGTTGGGACTAGCGGGGGAAATACGCAGTATTTT. Translation gives CAISVGTSGGNTQYF.

The DNA for the CDR3 is TGTGCCAGCAGTCCAAGTCTAGACGGGAGCTCCTACAATGAGCAGTTCTTC. Amino acid sequence: CASSPSLDGSSYNEQFF. This chain uses TRBV6-6 with TRBJ2-1, with a possible D match to TRBD2 (6 bases). The V and J ends lost 5 bases and 0 bases respectively, with 17 bases between them. The germline V gene has CDR1 MNHNY and CDR2 SVGAGI (reference sequence). The CDR3 consists of 17 residues.

This chain connects TRBV2 to TRBJ1-2, with D possibly being TRBD1 (5 bases). Per the germline V gene, CDR1 is SNHLY and CDR2 is FYNNEI. This CDR3 comprises 14 residues. Trimming shortened V by 6 bases and J by 2 bases, and 13 bases separated the two germline ends. The CDR3 protein is CASSAPGRNYGYTF. CDR3 in DNA: TGTGCCAGCAGCGCGCCGGGACGAAACTATGGCTACACCTTC.

The chain combines TRBV18 with TRBJ2-7, with TRBD1 matching 8 bases. Per the germline V gene, CDR1 is KGHSH and CDR2 is LQKENI. J lost 5 bases, V lost 2 bases, and 5 bases had no gene match. The CDR3 runs 14 residues. In DNA form, the CDR3 reads TGTGCCAGCTCACCAGAGACAGGGGTGAACGAGCAGTACTTC. It translates to CASSPETGVNEQYF.

The chain joins TRBV19 to TRBJ1-5; D unclear. The CDR3 has 13 residues. In germline, CDR1 is LNHDA, CDR2 SQIVND (reference sequence). V lost 6 bases and J lost 3, with 9 bases in between. The CDR3 spells CASRTGINQPQHF. The DNA for the CDR3 is TGTGCCAGTAGGACGGGGATCAATCAGCCCCAGCATTTT.

J is TRBJ2-7 and V is TRBV27, with 8 bases lining up with TRBD2. V trimming: 2 bases; J trimming: 6 bases; junction bases outside the gene matches: 15. The CDR3 sequence is 17 residues long. From germline, CDR1 is MNHEY and CDR2 SMNVEV (reference sequence). CDR3 residues: CASSLTPGGGGLSEQYF. As DNA, the CDR3 is TGTGCCAGCAGTTTAACGCCGGGGGGCGGGGGGCTATCCGAGCAGTACTTC.

The chain recombines TRBV28 with TRBJ1-3, with TRBD1 as a possible D gene (5 bases). V lost 6 bases, J lost 0 bases, and 12 bases lay in between. This CDR3 region has 15 residues. Per the germline V gene, CDR1 is MDHEN and CDR2 is SYDVKM. DNA of the CDR3: TGTGCCAGCAGCATGAGGGGCGCCTCTGGAAACACCATATATTTT. This codes for CASSMRGASGNTIYF.

This clone appeared a single time. The chain is built from TRBV28 and TRBJ2-3, with D perhaps TRBD2 (6 bases). The germline gives CDR1 MDHEN, CDR2 SYDVKM. The V gene lost 6 bases and the J gene lost 1 base, with 14 bases spanning the gap. CDR3 size: 15 residues. DNA of the CDR3: TGTGCCAGCAGCCTCGGGGGTATGCGCACAGATACGCAGTATTTT. This translates into CASSLGGMRTDTQYF.

This clone has just one count. The J gene is TRBJ1-2, the V gene TRBV6-2 or TRBV6-3, with TRBD1 matching 9 bases. Trimming cost V 4 bases and J 2 bases; bases outside gene matches: 5. The CDR3 is made up of 15 amino acids. Per germline, CDR1 MNHEY and CDR2 SVGEGT. Here the CDR3 reads CASSSQGARNYGYTF. CDR3 nucleotide sequence: TGTGCCAGCAGTTCACAGGGGGCAAGGAACTATGGCTACACCTTC.

The chain employs TRBV4-1 and TRBJ1-1, with D maybe TRBD1 (5 bases). Between the trimmed V and J ends, which lost 0 bases and 0 bases, there was a span of 11 bases. CDR1 MGHRA and CDR2 YSYEKL come from the germline V gene. CDR3 length: 16 amino acids. The CDR3 region is CASSQDHPGMNTEAFF. CDR3 DNA sequence: TGCGCCAGCAGCCAAGATCACCCAGGGATGAACACTGAAGCTTTCTTT.